This is a list of T cell receptor beta chains from one sample in a study of T cell changes during pregnancy in multiple sclerosis. TCRdb's table, derived via immunoSEQ multiplex PCR, lists solely in-frame clones and lacks some. The table records over 10,000 clones, about nine tenths of them present only once. Sequencing was performed on CD8+ T cells from peripheral blood mononuclear cells, taken in the second trimester of pregnancy. All receptors derive from a female donor in good health, enrolled as a control in a pregnancy study. Both conserved end residues are part of each CDR3. The D gene is left open where the match is weak. Not all rows give a size; the values are once, few, many and, for expanded clones, a class.

. | 13 | TRBJ2-1 | . | TRBV4-3 | TGCGCCAGCAGCCGTCTAGGTGGAGAAGAGCAGTTCTTC | CASSRLGGEEQFF
. | 13 | TRBJ2-2 | . | TRBV30 | TGTGCCTGGAGTGTAGGAGGTATCGGGGAGCTGTTTTTT | CAWSVGGIGELFF
. | 12 | TRBJ2-5 | . | TRBV5-4 | TGTGCCAGCAGCGGGCCGTACGAGACCCAGTACTTC | CASSGPYETQYF
. | 14 | TRBJ2-5 | . | TRBV11-2 | TGTGCCAGCAGTTCGACCGGGTACCAAGAGACCCAGTACTTC | CASSSTGYQETQYF
medium-sized | 12 | TRBJ1-1 | . | TRBV29-1 | TGCAGCGTTGAACAGGGGAGCACTGAAGCTTTCTTT | CSVEQGSTEAFF
few | 13 | TRBJ1-1 | . | TRBV6-1 | TGTGCCAGCAGTGAGACAGTGAACACTGAAGCTTTCTTT | CASSETVNTEAFF
. | 14 | TRBJ2-1 | . | TRBV27 | TGTGCCAGCAGTTTATCCTCTTCTGGAGTTGAGCAGTTCTTC | CASSLSSSGVEQFF
once | 14 | TRBJ2-1 | . | TRBV7-3 | TGTGCCAGCAGCTTAAGCGCTGGCTACAATGAGCAGTTCTTC | CASSLSAGYNEQFF
. | 14 | TRBJ1-4 | TRBD1 | TRBV4-1 | TGCGCCAGCAAACCGGGACAGGGTACCGGAAAACTGTTTTTT | CASKPGQGTGKLFF
. | 15 | TRBJ2-7 | . | TRBV9 | TGTGCCAGCAGCGTAGCTACGGGATCAGCCTACGAGCAGTACTTC | CASSVATGSAYEQYF
. | 14 | TRBJ2-7 | . | TRBV6-5 | TGTGCCAGCAGCCATAGTAACCCCTCCTACGAGCAGTACTTC | CASSHSNPSYEQYF
. | 16 | TRBJ1-2 | TRBD1 | TRBV5-1 | TGCGCCAGCAGCCGAGCGGGGACAGGGGGTTTCTATGGCTACACCTTC | CASSRAGTGGFYGYTF
. | 15 | TRBJ2-1 | TRBD2 | TRBV6-1 | TGTGCCAGCAGTGAATTAGCGGGCTCCTACAATGAGCAGTTCTTC | CASSELAGSYNEQFF
. | 17 | TRBJ2-5 | TRBD1 | TRBV10-3 | TGTGCCATCAGCGGGGGAGACAGGGGGCACGGAGGTGAGACCCAGTACTTC | CAISGGDRGHGGETQYF
. | 14 | TRBJ2-7 | TRBD2 | TRBV2 | TGTGCCAACGGAATAGCGGGAGGCACCTACGAGCAGTACTTC | CANGIAGGTYEQYF
. | 18 | TRBJ2-5 | TRBD1 | TRBV5-1 | TGCGCCAGCAGCTTGTTGGCGAGACAGGGGACCACACAAGAGACCCAGTACTTC | CASSLLARQGTTQETQYF
. | 14 | TRBJ2-5 | . | TRBV6-6 | TGTGCCAGCACCCCAACAGGGTTGGAAGAGACCCAGTACTTC | CASTPTGLEETQYF
once | 14 | TRBJ2-1 | TRBD2 | TRBV6-5 | TGTGCCAGCAGCTTTAGCGGGGGGGCCCCTGAGCAGTTCTTC | CASSFSGGAPEQFF
. | 11 | TRBJ1-1 | . | TRBV7-9 | TGTGCCAGCGGGACTGGGGGGGAAGCTTTCTTT | CASGTGGEAFF
. | 13 | TRBJ1-1 | TRBD1 | TRBV30 | TGTGCCTGGAGCACCCCCCGGGACAGTGAAGCTTTCTTT | CAWSTPRDSEAFF
. | 13 | TRBJ1-1 | . | TRBV27 | TGTGCCAGCAGGTACTTCGGGAACACTGAAGCTTTCTTT | CASRYFGNTEAFF
. | 16 | TRBJ2-2 | TRBD2 | TRBV5-4 | TGTGCCAGCAGCTTCGGACTAGCGGGAGGGCTTGGGGAGCTGTTTTTT | CASSFGLAGGLGELFF
. | 15 | TRBJ1-2 | . | TRBV5-4 | TGTGCCAGCAGCTCCCCCAGGGAGGATAACTATGGCTACACCTTC | CASSSPREDNYGYTF
once | 16 | TRBJ1-4 | . | TRBV2 | TGTGCCAGCAGTGAAGTCCACTCCGAAACTAATGAAAAACTGTTTTTT | CASSEVHSETNEKLFF
. | 14 | TRBJ1-5 | TRBD1 | TRBV15 | TGTGCCACCAGCAGCACAGGGGGTCGTCAGCCCCAGCATTTT | CATSSTGGRQPQHF
. | 18 | TRBJ2-3 | TRBD2 | TRBV4-3 | TGCGCCAGCAGCCAAGATCTGCGAGCGGGAGGGCCATGGGATACGCAGTATTTT | CASSQDLRAGGPWDTQYF
. | 15 | TRBJ2-1 | TRBD1 | TRBV4-1 | TGCGCCAGCAGCCAAGAGGGACAGGGCGGCGATGAGCAGTTCTTC | CASSQEGQGGDEQFF
. | 14 | TRBJ2-1 | TRBD2 | TRBV19 | TGTGCCAGTATCGGTAGCGGGAGGGGCAATGAGCAGTTCTTC | CASIGSGRGNEQFF
. | 12 | TRBJ2-2 | . | TRBV7-8 | TGTGCCAGCAGCTTAGCCACCGGGGAGCCGTTTTTT | CASSLATGEPFF
. | 13 | TRBJ1-2 | . | TRBV7-8 | TGTGCCAGCTCCTTGGGCAGGGCTGATGGCTACACCTTC | CASSLGRADGYTF
. | 15 | TRBJ1-2 | TRBD1 | TRBV7-9 | TGTGCCAGCAGTCCAGGGCAGGGGGTATTCTATGGCTACACCTTC | CASSPGQGVFYGYTF
. | 15 | TRBJ2-7 | TRBD2 | TRBV6-1 | TGTGCCAGCAGTGGGACTAGCGGGCCAACCTACGAGCAGTACTTC | CASSGTSGPTYEQYF
. | 15 | TRBJ2-5 | TRBD2 | TRBV19 | TGTGCCAGTAGTATTGGCGGGGGGCCTTTCTGGTCCCAGTACTTC | CASSIGGGPFWSQYF
once | 15 | TRBJ2-3 | . | TRBV6-5 | TGTGCCAGCAGTTACGGTGGGCGTAAACTGGATACGCAGTATTTT | CASSYGGRKLDTQYF